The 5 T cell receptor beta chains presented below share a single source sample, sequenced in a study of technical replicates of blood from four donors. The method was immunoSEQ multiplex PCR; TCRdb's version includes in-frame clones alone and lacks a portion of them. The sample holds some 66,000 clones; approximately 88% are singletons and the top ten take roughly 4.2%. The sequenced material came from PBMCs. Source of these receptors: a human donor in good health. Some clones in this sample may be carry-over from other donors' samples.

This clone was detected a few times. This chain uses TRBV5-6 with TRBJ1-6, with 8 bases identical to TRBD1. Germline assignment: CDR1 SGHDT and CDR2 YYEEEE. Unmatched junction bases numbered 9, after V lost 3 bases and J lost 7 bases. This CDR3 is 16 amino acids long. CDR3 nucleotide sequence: TGTGCCAGCAGCTCCCTCAGGGGGCTGCGGAATTCACCCCTCCACTTT. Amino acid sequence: CASSSLRGLRNSPLHF.

The CDR3 sequence is CASSPGQGDSPLHF. In DNA form, the CDR3 reads TGTGCCAGCAGCCCTGGACAGGGTGATTCACCCCTCCACTTT. The rearrangement links TRBV7-9 to TRBJ1-6; TRBD1 matches 8 bases. V dropped 5 bases and J dropped 8; count of bases not matched to a gene: 5. CDR3 length: 14 amino acids. Germline values: CDR1 SEHNR, CDR2 FQNEAQ (reference sequence). Filled out from reference TRBV7-9 and TRBJ1-6, the complete variable domain reads DTGVSQNPRHKITKRGQNVTFRCDPISEHNRLYWYRQTLGQGPEFLTYFQNEAQLEKSRLLSDRFSAERPKGSFSTLEIQRTEQGDSAMYLCASSPGQGDSPLHFGNGTRLTVT.

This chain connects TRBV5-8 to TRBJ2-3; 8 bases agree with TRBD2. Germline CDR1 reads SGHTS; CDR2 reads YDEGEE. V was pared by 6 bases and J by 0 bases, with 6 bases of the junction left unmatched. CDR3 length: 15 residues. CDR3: CASTSRTSSTDTQYF. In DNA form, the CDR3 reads TGTGCCAGCACCTCCCGGACTAGCAGCACAGATACGCAGTATTTT.

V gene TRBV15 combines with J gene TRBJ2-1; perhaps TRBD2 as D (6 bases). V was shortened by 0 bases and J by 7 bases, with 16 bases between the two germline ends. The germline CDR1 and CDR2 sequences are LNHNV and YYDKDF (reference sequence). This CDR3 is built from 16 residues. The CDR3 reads CATSRDYSGRPNEQFF. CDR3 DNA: TGTGCCACCAGCAGAGATTATAGCGGAAGGCCTAATGAGCAGTTCTTC.

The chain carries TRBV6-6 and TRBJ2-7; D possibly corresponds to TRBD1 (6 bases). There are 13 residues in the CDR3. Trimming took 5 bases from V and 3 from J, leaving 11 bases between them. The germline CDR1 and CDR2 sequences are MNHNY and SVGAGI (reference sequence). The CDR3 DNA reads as TGTGCCAGCAGTCGGACAGCTAGCTACGAGCAGTACTTC. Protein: CASSRTASYEQYF.